These 10 T cell receptor beta chains originate from one sample sequenced in a study of cytomegalovirus exposure and HLA in healthy donors. The PCR contained 60 Vbeta and 13 Jbeta primers. Some clones are missing from TCRdb's copy, which holds only in-frame ones; the method was immunoSEQ multiplex PCR. The repertoire has fewer than 200,000 clones, under 9.5% of them found once; the top ten carry roughly 1.4%. Sequencing input: PBMCs. The receptor source for this set is a woman aged 30 to 39 in good health and CMV-seropositive.

J is TRBJ1-6 and V is TRBV2; 7 bases align to TRBD1. V was clipped by 7 bases and J by 4 bases; unmatched bases: 10. From germline, CDR1 is SNHLY and CDR2 FYNNEI. CDR3 length equals 16 residues. The CDR3 bases are TGTGCCAGCAAAAAACAGGGGTCTGCGTATAATTCACCCCTCCACTTT. Translated: CASKKQGSAYNSPLHF.

This clone showed up just a few times. The chain uses TRBV11-2 and TRBJ2-7; D remains ambiguous. Between the trimmed V and J ends, which lost 4 bases and 3 bases, there was a span of 4 bases. The V gene's germline CDR1 is SGHAT and CDR2 FQNNGV. The CDR3 contains 11 residues. This chain's CDR3 is CASSSIYEQYF. The CDR3 nucleotides are TGTGCCAGCAGCTCCATCTACGAGCAGTACTTC.

In its sample, this clone was seen a few times. The chain is built from TRBV2 and TRBJ1-5, with D possibly matching TRBD1 (5 bases). Germline V gene sequence: CDR1 SNHLY, CDR2 FYNNEI. The V end lost 4 bases, the J end lost 5 bases, and 18 bases lay between the germline ends. The CDR3 consists of 16 residues. The CDR3 sequence is CASSGGVRARDQPQHF. CDR3 DNA sequence: TGTGCCAGCAGTGGGGGCGTCAGGGCCCGGGATCAGCCCCAGCATTTT.

The chain is built from TRBV7-9 and TRBJ2-2; 7 bases match TRBD2. Germline V lookup: CDR1 SEHNR, CDR2 FQNEAQ (reference sequence). This CDR3 has 15 residues. J gave up 4 bases and V 5 bases, and 7 bases lay outside the gene matches. The CDR3 coding sequence is TGTGCCAGCAGCGCGAGAGCGGGGATCACCGGGGAGCTGTTTTTT. It yields the protein CASSARAGITGELFF.

V gene TRBV19 combines with J gene TRBJ2-3; D might be TRBD2 (5 bases). Trimming shortened V by 2 bases and J by 3 bases, and 9 bases separated the two germline ends. This CDR3 is 14 amino acids long. Germline CDR1 is LNHDA and CDR2 is SQIVND (reference sequence). This CDR3 is CASSIIGGTDTQYF. In nucleotides, the CDR3 is TGTGCCAGTAGTATAATAGGCGGGACAGATACGCAGTATTTT. Using reference TRBV19 and TRBJ2-3 for the parts outside the CDR3, the full variable domain is DGGITQSPKYLFRKEGQNVTLSCEQNLNHDAMYWYRQDPGQGLRLIYYSQIVNDFQKGDIAEGYSVSREKKESFPLTVTSAQKNPTAFYLCASSIIGGTDTQYFGPGTRLTVL.

The chain combines TRBV6-1 with TRBJ2-7; the match to TRBD2 covers 8 bases. V shed 5 bases, J shed 2 bases, and the junction held 5 bases outside the gene matches. The length of the CDR3 is 14 residues. Per the germline V gene, CDR1 is MNHNS and CDR2 is SASEGT. The CDR3 loop reads CASSPGLVAYEQYF. In nucleotides, the CDR3 is TGTGCCAGCAGTCCGGGACTAGTGGCCTACGAGCAGTACTTC.

This clone was found a few times. Other DNA sequences in this sample translate to the same CDR3. The V and J genes are TRBV29-1 and TRBJ2-7; tentative D call: TRBD2 (5 bases). V was pared by 4 bases and J by 7 bases, with 11 bases between. The CDR3 contains 11 residues. Germline CDR1 reads SQVTM; CDR2 reads ANQGSEA. This CDR3 reads CSVGGSGEQYF. CDR3 sequence (DNA): TGCAGCGTTGGAGGGTCGGGGGAGCAGTACTTC.

The chain is built from TRBV5-1 and TRBJ2-7; the D gene is possibly TRBD1 (5 bases). V lost 4 bases to trimming and J lost 1 base, with 12 bases between them. The CDR3 contains 14 residues. CDR1 is SGHRS, CDR2 YFSETQ, per germline. The CDR3 DNA sequence: TGCGCCAGCAGCCCTAAGACAGAATCCTACGAGCAGTACTTC. Residues: CASSPKTESYEQYF.

In this sample, this clone turned up a few times. The V call is TRBV6-5, the J call TRBJ2-7; 11 bases align to TRBD2. This CDR3 has 15 residues. Losses at the gene ends were 2 bases for V and 7 bases for J; bases not matched to a gene: 7. Germline values: CDR1 MNHEY, CDR2 SVGAGI. The CDR3 here is CASSYVAGGSGEQYF. The CDR3 DNA reads TGTGCCAGCAGTTACGTAGCGGGAGGGTCGGGGGAGCAGTACTTC.

The chain employs TRBV5-4 and TRBJ2-5; weak D call: TRBD1 (7 bases). This CDR3 comprises 16 residues. V was cut by 4 bases and J by 3 bases, with 19 bases left in between. The germline V gene has CDR1 SGHNT and CDR2 YYREEE (reference sequence). CDR3 DNA: TGTGCCAGCAGCGAAGGGGGCGGGATTAGGGAAGAGACCCAGTACTTC. Residues: CASSEGGGIREETQYF.